The T cell receptor beta chain described here comes from a study of blood T cell repertoires in COVID-19. Study in general: The analysed material was cDNA or gDNA that came from T cells, B-cell-depleted T cells, or PBMCs.

Cohort allocation depended upon clinical history that participants reported. Within the 2 weeks before study entry, each person in the exposed group met a COVID-19 case. CDR3 length: 13 residues. CDR1 LNHDA and CDR2 SQIVND come from the germline V gene (reference sequence). The V and J ends lost 4 bases and 4 bases respectively, with 10 bases between them. In the original analysis: The authors estimated nucleated cell counts from reference gene primer amplification. Assay used: immunoSEQ multiplex PCR; TCRdb lists only in-frame clones, some missing. From that table come the V and J calls and clone size; the DNA was used to work out D and trimming. The sample includes about 430,000 clones, more than 70% of them seen just once.

The rearrangement uses TRBV19 and TRBJ1-1; a possible D gene is TRBD1 (5 bases). Sequenced material: PBMCs or T cells enriched from blood (not recorded which). This receptor was obtained from a woman aged 18-30 years who had been exposed to COVID-19. The DNA for the CDR3 is TGTGCCAGTAGTAGTCAGGGAGGCACTGAAGCTTTCTTT. Amino acid sequence: CASSSQGGTEAFF.